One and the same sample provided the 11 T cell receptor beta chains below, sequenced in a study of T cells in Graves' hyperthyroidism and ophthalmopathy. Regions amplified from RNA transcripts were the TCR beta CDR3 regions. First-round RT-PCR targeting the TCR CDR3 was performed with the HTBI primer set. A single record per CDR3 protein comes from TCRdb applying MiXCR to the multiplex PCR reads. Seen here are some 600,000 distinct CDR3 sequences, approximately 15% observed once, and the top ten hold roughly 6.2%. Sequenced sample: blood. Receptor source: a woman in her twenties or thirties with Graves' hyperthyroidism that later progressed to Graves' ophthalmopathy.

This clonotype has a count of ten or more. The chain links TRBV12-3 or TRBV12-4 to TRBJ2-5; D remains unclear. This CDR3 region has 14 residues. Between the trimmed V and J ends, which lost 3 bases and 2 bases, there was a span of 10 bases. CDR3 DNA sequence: TGTGCCAGCAGTTTGTACGGCCAACAAGAGACCCAGTACTTC. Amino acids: CASSLYGQQETQYF.

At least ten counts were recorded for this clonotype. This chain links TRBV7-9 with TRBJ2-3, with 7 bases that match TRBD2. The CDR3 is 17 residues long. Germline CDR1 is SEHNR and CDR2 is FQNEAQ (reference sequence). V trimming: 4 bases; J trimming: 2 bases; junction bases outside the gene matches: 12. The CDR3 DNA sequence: TGTGCCAGCAGCTCAACTATAGCGGGTTCACTCACAGATACGCAGTATTTT. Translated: CASSSTIAGSLTDTQYF.

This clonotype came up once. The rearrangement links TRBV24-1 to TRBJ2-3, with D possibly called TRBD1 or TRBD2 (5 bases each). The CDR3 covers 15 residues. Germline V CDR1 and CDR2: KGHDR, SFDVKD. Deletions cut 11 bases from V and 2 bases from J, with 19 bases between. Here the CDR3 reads CASSSTAAYTDTQYF. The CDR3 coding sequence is TGTGCCAGCTCGTCGACAGCGGCGTACACAGATACGCAGTATTTT.

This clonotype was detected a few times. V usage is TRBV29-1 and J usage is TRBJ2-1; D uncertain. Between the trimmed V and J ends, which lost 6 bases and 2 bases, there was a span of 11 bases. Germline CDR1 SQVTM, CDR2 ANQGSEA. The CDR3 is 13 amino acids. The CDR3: CSVADGAYNEQFF. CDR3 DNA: TGCAGCGTGGCGGACGGAGCCTACAATGAGCAGTTCTTC.

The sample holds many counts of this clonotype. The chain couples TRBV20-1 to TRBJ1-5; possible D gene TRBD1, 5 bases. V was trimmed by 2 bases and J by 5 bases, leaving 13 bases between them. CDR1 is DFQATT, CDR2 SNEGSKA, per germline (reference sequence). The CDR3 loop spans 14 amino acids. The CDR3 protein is CSARSVRADQPQHF. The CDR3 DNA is TGCAGTGCTAGATCGGTCAGGGCCGATCAGCCCCAGCATTTT.

CDR3 region: CASSVVGGGNEKLFF. The DNA of the CDR3 is TGTGCCAGCAGCGTAGTAGGGGGCGGAAATGAAAAACTGTTTTTT. This chain joins TRBV9 and TRBJ1-4; 7 nucleotides align to TRBD1. Per germline, CDR1 SGDLS and CDR2 YYNGEE. The V gene end was trimmed by 0 bases and the J gene end by 5 bases; junction bases not matched to a gene: 4. The CDR3 totals 15 residues. Full variable domain (missing parts from reference TRBV9 and TRBJ1-4): DSGVTQTPKHLITATGQRVTLRCSPRSGDLSVYWYQQSLDQGLQFLIQYYNGEERAKGNILERFSAQQFPDLHSELNLSSLELGDSALYFCASSVVGGGNEKLFFGSGTQLSVL.

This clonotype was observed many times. The DNA for the CDR3 is TGTGCCAGCAACCCCGCGGTAGGCTCCTACGAGCAGTACTTC. This sequence encodes CASNPAVGSYEQYF. The chain combines TRBV5-8 with TRBJ2-7; D not resolved. The V end lost 6 bases, the J end lost 0 bases, and 13 bases lay between the germline ends. The CDR3 is 14 amino acids. The V gene's germline CDR1 is SGHTS and CDR2 YDEGEE.

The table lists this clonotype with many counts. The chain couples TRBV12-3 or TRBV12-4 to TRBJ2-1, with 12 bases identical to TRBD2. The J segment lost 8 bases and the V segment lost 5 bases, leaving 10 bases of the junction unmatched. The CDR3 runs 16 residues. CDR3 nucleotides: TGTGCCAGCAGTCCCTCCCTCCGACTAGCGGGGGATGAGCAGTTCTTC. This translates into CASSPSLRLAGDEQFF.

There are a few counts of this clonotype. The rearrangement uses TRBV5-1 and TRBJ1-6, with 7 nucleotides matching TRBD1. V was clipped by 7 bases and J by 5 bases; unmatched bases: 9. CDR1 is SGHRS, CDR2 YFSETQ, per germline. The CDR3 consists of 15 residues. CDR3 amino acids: CASRKTGQNNSPLHF. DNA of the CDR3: TGCGCCAGCCGTAAGACGGGACAGAATAATTCACCCCTCCACTTT.

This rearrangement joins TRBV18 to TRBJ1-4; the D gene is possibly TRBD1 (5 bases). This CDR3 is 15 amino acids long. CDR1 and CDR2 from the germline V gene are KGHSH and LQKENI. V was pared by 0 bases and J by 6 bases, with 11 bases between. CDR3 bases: TGTGCCAGCTCACCACCCCAGGGAAGTGATGAAAAACTGTTTTTT. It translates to CASSPPQGSDEKLFF.

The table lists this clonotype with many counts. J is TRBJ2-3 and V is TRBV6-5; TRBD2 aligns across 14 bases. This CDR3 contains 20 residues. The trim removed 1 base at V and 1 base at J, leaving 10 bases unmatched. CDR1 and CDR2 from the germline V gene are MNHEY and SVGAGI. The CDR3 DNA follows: TGTGCCAGCAGTTACTACGGACTAGCGGGAGGCCCGCTGGGCACAGATACGCAGTATTTT. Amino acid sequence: CASSYYGLAGGPLGTDTQYF.